This TCR beta chain was captured by sequencing in a study of blood T cell repertoires in COVID-19. TCRdb's copy holds only in-frame clones and misses some; the assay was immunoSEQ multiplex PCR. The sample consists of approximately 82,000 clones, approximately 75% of them appearing once. The CDR3 is 14 amino acids. Trimming removed 1 base from V and 3 bases from J, with 9 bases in between. Germline lookup yields CDR1 SGHTA and CDR2 FQGTGA. The sample comprised peripheral blood. V usage is TRBV7-3 and J usage is TRBJ1-1; D gene ambiguous. This TCR was sampled from a human donor in a cohort sampled during active COVID-19. The CDR3 DNA follows: TGTGCCAGCAGCTTAAACTCACCCTACACTGAAGCTTTCTTT. As protein: CASSLNSPYTEAFF.